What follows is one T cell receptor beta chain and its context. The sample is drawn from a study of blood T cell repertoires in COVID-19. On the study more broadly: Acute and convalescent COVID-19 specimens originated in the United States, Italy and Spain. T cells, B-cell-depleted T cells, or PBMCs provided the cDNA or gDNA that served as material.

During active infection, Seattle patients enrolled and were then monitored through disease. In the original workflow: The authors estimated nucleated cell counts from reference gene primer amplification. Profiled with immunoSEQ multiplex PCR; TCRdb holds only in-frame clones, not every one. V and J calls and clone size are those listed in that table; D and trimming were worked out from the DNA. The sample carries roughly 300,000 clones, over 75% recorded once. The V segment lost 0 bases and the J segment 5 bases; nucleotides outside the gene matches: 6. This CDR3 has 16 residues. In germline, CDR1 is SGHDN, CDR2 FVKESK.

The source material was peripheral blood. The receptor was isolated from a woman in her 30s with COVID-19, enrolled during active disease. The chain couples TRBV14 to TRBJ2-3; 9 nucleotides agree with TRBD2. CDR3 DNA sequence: TGTGCCAGCAGCCAAGATTCGACTAGCGGCAGAGATACGCAGTATTTT. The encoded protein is CASSQDSTSGRDTQYF.